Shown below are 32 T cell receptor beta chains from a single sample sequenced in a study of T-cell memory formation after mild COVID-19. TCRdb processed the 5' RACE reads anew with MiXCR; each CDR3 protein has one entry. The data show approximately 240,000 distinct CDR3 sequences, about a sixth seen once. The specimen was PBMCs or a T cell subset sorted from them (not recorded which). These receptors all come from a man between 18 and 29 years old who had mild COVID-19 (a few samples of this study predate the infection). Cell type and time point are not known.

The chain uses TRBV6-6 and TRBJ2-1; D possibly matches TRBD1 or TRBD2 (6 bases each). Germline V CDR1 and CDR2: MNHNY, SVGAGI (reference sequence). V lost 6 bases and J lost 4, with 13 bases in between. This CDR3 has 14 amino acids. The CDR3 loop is CASSLGGWYNEQFF. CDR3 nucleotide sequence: TGTGCCAGCAGCCTAGGGGGGTGGTACAATGAGCAGTTCTTC.

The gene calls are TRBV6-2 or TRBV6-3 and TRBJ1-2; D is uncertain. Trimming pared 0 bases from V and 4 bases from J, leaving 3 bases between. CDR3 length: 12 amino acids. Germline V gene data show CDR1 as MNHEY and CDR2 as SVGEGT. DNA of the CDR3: TGTGCCAGCAGTTACTCCTCCTATGGCTACACCTTC. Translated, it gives CASSYSSYGYTF.

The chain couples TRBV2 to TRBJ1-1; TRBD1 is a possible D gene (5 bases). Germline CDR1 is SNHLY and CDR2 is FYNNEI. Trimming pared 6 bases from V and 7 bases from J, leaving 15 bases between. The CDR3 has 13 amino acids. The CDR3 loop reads CASSPGGAGEAFF. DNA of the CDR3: TGTGCCAGCAGCCCGGGAGGGGCGGGTGAAGCTTTCTTT.

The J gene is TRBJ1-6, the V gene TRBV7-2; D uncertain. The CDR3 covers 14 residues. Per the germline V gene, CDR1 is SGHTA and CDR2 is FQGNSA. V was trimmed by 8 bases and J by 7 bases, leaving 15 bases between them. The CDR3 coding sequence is TGTGCCAGCCGTTTGGCCTGGGGAAATTCACCCCTCCACTTT. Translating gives CASRLAWGNSPLHF.

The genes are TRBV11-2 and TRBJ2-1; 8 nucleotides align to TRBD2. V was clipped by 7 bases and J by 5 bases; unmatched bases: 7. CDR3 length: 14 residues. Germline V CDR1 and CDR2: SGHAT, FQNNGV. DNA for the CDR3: TGTGCCAGCACCCGCGGGGGGCGAAACAATGAGCAGTTCTTC. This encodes CASTRGGRNNEQFF. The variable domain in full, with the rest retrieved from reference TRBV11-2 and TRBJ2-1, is EAGVAQSPRYKIIEKRQSVAFWCNPISGHATLYWYQQILGQGPKLLIQFQNNGVVDDSQLPKDRFSAERLKGVDSTLKIQPAKLEDSAVYLCASTRGGRNNEQFFGPGTRLTVL.

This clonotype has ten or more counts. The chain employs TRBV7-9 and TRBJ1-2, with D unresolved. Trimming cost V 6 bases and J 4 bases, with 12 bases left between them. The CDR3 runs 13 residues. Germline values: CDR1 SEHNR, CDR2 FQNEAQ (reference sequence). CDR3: CASSPIGSYGYTF. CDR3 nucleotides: TGTGCCAGCAGTCCTATCGGGAGCTATGGCTACACCTTC.

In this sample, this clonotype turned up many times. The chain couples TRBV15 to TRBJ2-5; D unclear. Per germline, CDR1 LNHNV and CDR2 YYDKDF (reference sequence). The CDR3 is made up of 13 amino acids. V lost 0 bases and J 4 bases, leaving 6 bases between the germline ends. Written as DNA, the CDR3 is TGTGCCACCAGCAGAGATTCCGGAGAGACCCAGTACTTC. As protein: CATSRDSGETQYF. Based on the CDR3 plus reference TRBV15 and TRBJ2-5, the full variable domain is DAMVIQNPRYQVTQFGKPVTLSCSQTLNHNVMYWYQQKSSQAPKLLFHYYDKDFNNEADTPDNFQSRRPNTSFCFLDIRSPGLGDTAMYLCATSRDSGETQYFGPGTRLLVL.

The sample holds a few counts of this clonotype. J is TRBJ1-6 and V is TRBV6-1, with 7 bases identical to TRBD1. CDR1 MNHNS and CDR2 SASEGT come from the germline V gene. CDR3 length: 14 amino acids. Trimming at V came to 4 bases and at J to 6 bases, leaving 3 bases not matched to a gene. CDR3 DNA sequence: TGTGCCAGCAGTGTGGACAGGACTAATTCACCCCTCCACTTT. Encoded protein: CASSVDRTNSPLHF.

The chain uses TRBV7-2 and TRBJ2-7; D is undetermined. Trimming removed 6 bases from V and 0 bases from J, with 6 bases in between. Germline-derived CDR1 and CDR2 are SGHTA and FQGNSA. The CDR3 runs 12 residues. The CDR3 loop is CASSPPSYEQYF. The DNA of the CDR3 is TGTGCCAGCAGTCCCCCCTCCTACGAGCAGTACTTC.

DNA of the CDR3: TGTGCCAGCAGTTTTAGCTACGAGCAGTACGTC. Its translation: CASSFSYEQYV. The chain uses TRBV2 and TRBJ2-7, with no clear D. Per the germline V gene, CDR1 is SNHLY and CDR2 is FYNNEI. The CDR3 sequence is 11 residues long. V lost 5 bases and J lost 3, with 5 bases in between.

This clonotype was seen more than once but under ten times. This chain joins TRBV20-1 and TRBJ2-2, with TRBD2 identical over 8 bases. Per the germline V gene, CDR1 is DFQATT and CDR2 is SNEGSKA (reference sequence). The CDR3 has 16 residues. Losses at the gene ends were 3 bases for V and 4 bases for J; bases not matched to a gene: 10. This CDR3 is CSARGSGGRATGELFF. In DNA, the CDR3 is TGCAGTGCTAGGGGGTCGGGGGGGCGCGCCACCGGGGAGCTGTTTTTT.

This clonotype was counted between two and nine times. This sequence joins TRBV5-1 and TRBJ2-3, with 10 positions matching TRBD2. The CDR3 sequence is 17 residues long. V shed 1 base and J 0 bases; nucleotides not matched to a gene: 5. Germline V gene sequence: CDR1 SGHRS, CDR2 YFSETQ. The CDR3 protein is CASSLRLAGVSTDTQYF. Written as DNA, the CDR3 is TGCGCCAGCAGCTTGCGACTAGCGGGCGTTAGCACAGATACGCAGTATTTT.

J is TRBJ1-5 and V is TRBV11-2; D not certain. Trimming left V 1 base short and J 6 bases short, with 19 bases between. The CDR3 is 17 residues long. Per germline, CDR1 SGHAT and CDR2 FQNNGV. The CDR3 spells CASSLGRTGGSVQPQHF. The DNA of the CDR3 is TGTGCCAGCAGCTTAGGACGAACTGGAGGGTCGGTTCAGCCCCAGCATTTT.

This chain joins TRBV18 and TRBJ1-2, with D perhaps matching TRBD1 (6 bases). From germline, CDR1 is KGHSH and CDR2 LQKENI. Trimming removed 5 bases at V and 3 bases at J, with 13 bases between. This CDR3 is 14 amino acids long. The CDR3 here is CASSEQGTHYGYTF. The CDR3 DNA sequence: TGTGCCAGCTCAGAACAGGGCACTCACTATGGCTACACCTTC.

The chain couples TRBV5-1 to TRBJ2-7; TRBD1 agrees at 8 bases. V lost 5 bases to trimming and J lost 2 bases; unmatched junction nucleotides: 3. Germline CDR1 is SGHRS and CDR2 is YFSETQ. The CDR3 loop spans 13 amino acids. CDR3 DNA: TGCGCCAGCAGGATGGACAGGGCCTACGAGCAGTACTTC. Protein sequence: CASRMDRAYEQYF.

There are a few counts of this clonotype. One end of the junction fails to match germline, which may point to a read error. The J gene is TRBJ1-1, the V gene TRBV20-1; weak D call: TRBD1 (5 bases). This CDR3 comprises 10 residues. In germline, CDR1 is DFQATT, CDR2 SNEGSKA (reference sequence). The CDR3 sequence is CSARGVWAFF. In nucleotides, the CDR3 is TGCAGTGCAAGAGGGGTGTGGGCTTTCTTT.

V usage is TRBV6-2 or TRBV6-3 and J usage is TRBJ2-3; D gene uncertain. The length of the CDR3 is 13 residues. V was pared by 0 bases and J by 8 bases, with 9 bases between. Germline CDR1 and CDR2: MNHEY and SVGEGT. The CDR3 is CASSYSARTTQYF. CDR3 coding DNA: TGTGCCAGCAGTTACTCCGCGCGGACTACGCAGTATTTT.

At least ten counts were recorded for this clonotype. The CDR3 DNA is TGTGCCAGCAGCCACTTACAGGGCACCCCATCCTATGGCTACACCTTC. As protein: CASSHLQGTPSYGYTF. The chain employs TRBV4-2 and TRBJ1-2; weak D call: TRBD1 (6 bases). The V gene's germline CDR1 is LGHNA and CDR2 YNFKEQ. V gave up 3 bases and J gave up 4 bases, with 18 bases separating them. This CDR3 contains 16 residues.

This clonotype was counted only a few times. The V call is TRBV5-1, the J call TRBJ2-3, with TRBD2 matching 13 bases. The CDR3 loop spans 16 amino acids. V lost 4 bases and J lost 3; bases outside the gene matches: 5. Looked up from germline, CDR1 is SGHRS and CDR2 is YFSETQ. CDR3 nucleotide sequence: TGCGCCAGCAGCGGAATACTAGCGGGGGGGACAGATACGCAGTATTTT. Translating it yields CASSGILAGGTDTQYF.

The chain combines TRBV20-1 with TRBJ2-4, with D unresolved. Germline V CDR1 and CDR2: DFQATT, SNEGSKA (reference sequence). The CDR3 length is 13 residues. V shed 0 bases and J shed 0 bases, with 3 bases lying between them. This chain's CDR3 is CSARDRAKNIQYF. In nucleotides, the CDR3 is TGCAGTGCTAGAGACAGAGCCAAAAACATTCAGTACTTC.

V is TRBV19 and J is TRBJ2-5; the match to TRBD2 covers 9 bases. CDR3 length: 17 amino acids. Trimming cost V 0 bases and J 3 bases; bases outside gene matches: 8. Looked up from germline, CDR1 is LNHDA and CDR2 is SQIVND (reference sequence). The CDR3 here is CASSIDGPSGTEETQYF. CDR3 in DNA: TGTGCCAGTAGTATAGATGGTCCTAGCGGGACAGAAGAGACCCAGTACTTC.

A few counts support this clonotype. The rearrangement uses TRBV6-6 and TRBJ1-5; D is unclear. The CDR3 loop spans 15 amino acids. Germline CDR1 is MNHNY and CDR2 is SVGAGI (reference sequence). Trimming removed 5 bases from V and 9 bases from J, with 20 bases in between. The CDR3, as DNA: TGTGCCAGCAGTGACGGGTTCGGGGATACGAGGCCCCAGCATTTT. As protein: CASSDGFGDTRPQHF.

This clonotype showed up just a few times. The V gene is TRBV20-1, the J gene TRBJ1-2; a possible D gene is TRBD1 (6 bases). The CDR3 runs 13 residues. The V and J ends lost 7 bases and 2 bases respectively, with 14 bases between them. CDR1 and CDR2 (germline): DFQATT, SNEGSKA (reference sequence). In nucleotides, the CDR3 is TGCAGTGTAGGGGGAGGGGGGAACTATGGCTACACCTTC. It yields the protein CSVGGGGNYGYTF.

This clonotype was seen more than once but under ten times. CDR3 residues: CASSQSGSTDTQYF. In DNA, the CDR3 is TGCGCCAGCAGCCAGTCGGGGAGCACAGATACGCAGTATTTT. The chain couples TRBV4-1 to TRBJ2-3; D may be TRBD2 (5 bases). The CDR3 has 14 residues. Looked up from germline, CDR1 is MGHRA and CDR2 is YSYEKL. Trimming took off 3 bases at V and 0 bases at J, with 7 bases between the two ends.

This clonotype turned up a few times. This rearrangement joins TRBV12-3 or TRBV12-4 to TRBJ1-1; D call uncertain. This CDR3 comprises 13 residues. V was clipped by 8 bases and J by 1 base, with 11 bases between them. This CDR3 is CASEDWGNTEAFF. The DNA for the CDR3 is TGTGCCAGCGAGGACTGGGGGAACACTGAAGCTTTCTTT.

The CDR3 DNA sequence: TGTGCCAGTGCCCCCCAGGGGGGACACAATGAGCAGTTCTTC. It translates to CASAPQGGHNEQFF. The rearrangement links TRBV27 to TRBJ2-1, with TRBD1 as a possible D gene (7 bases). Germline V gives CDR1 MNHEY, CDR2 SMNVEV (reference sequence). V lost 9 bases and J 5 bases, leaving 17 bases between the germline ends. The CDR3 runs 14 residues.

The CDR3: CASSFWGAGWETQYF. The CDR3 nucleotides are TGTGCCAGCAGTTTTTGGGGGGCCGGCTGGGAGACCCAGTACTTC. The rearrangement joins TRBV12-3 or TRBV12-4 to TRBJ2-5; D tentatively fits TRBD1 or TRBD2 (6 bases each). Trimming removed 3 bases at V and 5 bases at J, with 16 bases between. The CDR3 consists of 15 residues.

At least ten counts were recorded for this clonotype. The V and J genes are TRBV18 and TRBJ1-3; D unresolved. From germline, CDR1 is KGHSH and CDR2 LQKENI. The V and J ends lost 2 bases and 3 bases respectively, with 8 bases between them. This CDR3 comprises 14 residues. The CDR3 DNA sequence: TGTGCCAGCTCACCAACGGGATTTGGAAACACCATATATTTT. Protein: CASSPTGFGNTIYF.

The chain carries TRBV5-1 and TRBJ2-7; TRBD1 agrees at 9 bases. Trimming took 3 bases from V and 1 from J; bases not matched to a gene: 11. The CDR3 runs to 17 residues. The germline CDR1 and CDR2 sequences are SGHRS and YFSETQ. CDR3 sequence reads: CASSWYGIGQGSYEQYF. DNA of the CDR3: TGCGCCAGCAGCTGGTATGGTATTGGACAGGGGTCCTACGAGCAGTACTTC.

In DNA, the CDR3 is TGTGCCAGCACTGAAAGACAGGGTTATGGCTACACCTTC. Its protein product is CASTERQGYGYTF. V usage is TRBV6-5 and J usage is TRBJ1-2; 7 bases map to TRBD1. Germline V lookup: CDR1 MNHEY, CDR2 SVGAGI. V was pared by 7 bases and J by 5 bases, with 7 bases of the junction left unmatched. The CDR3 covers 13 residues.

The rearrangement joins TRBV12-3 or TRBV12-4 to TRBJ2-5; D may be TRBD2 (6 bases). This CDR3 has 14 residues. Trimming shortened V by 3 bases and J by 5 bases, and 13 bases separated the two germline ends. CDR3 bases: TGTGCCAGCAGTTTGGACTACCGGTGGGAGACCCAGTACTTC. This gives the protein CASSLDYRWETQYF.

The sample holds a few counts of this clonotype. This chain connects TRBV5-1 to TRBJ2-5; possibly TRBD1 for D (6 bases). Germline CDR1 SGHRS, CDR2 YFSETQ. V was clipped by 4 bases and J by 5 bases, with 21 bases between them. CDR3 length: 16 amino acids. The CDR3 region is CASSEGSSGVAETQYF. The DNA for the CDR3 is TGCGCCAGCAGCGAGGGATCATCAGGGGTGGCGGAGACCCAGTACTTC.